One TCR beta chain is described in this entry. Its target is not known. Profiling relied on immunoSEQ multiplex PCR, and the TCRdb table lists in-frame clones only, not all of them. The table records 75,000 to 100,000 clones, over 70% of them present only once. Peptide-pool stimulation followed by sequencing identified expanded antigen-specific CD4+ clonotypes in the ViraFEST assay. Subsequent to 10 days of culture, CD4+ T cells were isolated. BNT162b2 vaccine or mRNA-1273 vaccine was given to participants in two doses. The data were obtained in a study of vaccination effects on CD4 cells after COVID-19. The CDR3 length is 14 residues. V was cut by 4 bases and J by 5 bases, with 13 bases left in between. Germline V gene data show CDR1 as KGHDR and CDR2 as SFDVKD.

The chain uses TRBV24-1 and TRBJ2-5; D remains ambiguous. This TCR derives from a human donor who received a COVID-19 vaccine. The input for sequencing was CD4+ T cells from PBMCs cultured with HCoV-OC43 spike peptides, taken after COVID-19 vaccination. Stated subset: HCoV-OC43 spike overlapping peptide pool stimulation. The chain's CDR3 is CATSDPTPTETQYF. The CDR3 DNA is TGTGCCACCAGTGACCCTACACCGACGGAGACCCAGTACTTC.